This TCR beta chain was captured by sequencing in a study of CD8+CD57+ T cells in acquired aplastic anemia. Background on the study: DNA recovered from sorted CD4+ and CD8+ cells had a mean of about 3 ug. Sequencing produced an average of about 9.8 million reads per healthy donor for CD4+ cells.

It was genomic DNA that served as the template for profiling TCR beta VDJ and CDR3. TCRdb used MiXCR to reprocess the reads, holding one entry per CDR3 protein. This table holds 180,000 or so distinct CDR3 sequences, 45% to 50% found once. CDR1 and CDR2 (germline): SGHTA, FQGTGA. Deletions cut 2 bases from V and 4 bases from J, with 9 bases between. The CDR3 is 13 residues long. About this clonotype: Antigen unknown.

Findings of the study overall: Between patients and controls, CD8+ Simpson's diversity did not vary significantly.

Sequencing was performed on sorted CD4+, CD8+, or CD8+CD57+ T cells (not recorded which) from PBMCs. The TCR comes from a human donor in good health. The chain links TRBV7-3 to TRBJ2-7, with D perhaps matching TRBD2 (6 bases). CDR3 DNA sequence: TGTGCCAGCAGCTTAGGGGCGGGGTACGAGCAGTACTTC. Amino acids: CASSLGAGYEQYF. Full variable domain (remainder filled in from reference TRBV7-3 and TRBJ2-7): GAGVSQTPSNKVTEKGKYVELRCDPISGHTALYWYRQSLGQGPEFLIYFQGTGAADDSGLPNDRFFAVRPEGSVSTLKIQRTERGDSAVYLCASSLGAGYEQYFGPGTRLTVT.